Reported below is one T cell receptor (beta chain). RNA in amounts of about 0.45 to 1 ug was reverse transcribed with random hexamers. From the immunoSEQ multiplex PCR reads, TCRdb called clonotypes with MiXCR, one entry per CDR3 protein. The sample carries 250,000 to 300,000 distinct CDR3 sequences, about 88% recorded once. The CDR3 length is 15 residues. Germline V gives CDR1 LNHDA, CDR2 SQIVND (reference sequence). The V end lost 9 bases, the J end lost 7 bases, and 19 bases lay between the germline ends. The T cells that were sequenced for TCR beta were CD8+ and CD4+ cells from blood. FACS enriched CD8+ TEMRA cells, while bulk CD8+ and CD4+ were negatively isolated. These data are taken from a study of CD8 T cells in Susac syndrome.

The sequence derives from a human donor with multiple sclerosis. The sample taken for sequencing was CD8+ T cells from PBMCs. The rearrangement links TRBV19 to TRBJ1-6, with D perhaps matching TRBD1 (5 bases). The CDR3 sequence: CASSWGGRGNSPLHF. In nucleotides, the CDR3 is TGTGCCAGCTCGTGGGGCGGCAGAGGAAATTCACCCCTCCACTTT.